Presented here are 23 T cell receptor beta chains from one specimen sequenced in a study of T cells in Graves' hyperthyroidism and ophthalmopathy. Amplified TCR beta CDR3 regions derived from RNA transcripts. The HTBI primer set was used in a first-round RT-PCR of the TCR CDR3. A single record per CDR3 protein comes from TCRdb applying MiXCR to the multiplex PCR reads. The sample shows roughly 700,000 distinct CDR3 sequences, approximately 36% of them seen only once. The sample taken for sequencing was blood. These receptors came from a woman aged 35 to 49 with Graves' hyperthyroidism.

Ten or more counts support this clonotype. The chain carries TRBV10-3 and TRBJ1-2, with D uncertain. Germline V gives CDR1 ENHRY, CDR2 SYGVKD. V was trimmed by 6 bases and J by 4 bases, leaving 18 bases between them. The CDR3 loop spans 15 amino acids. In nucleotides, the CDR3 is TGTGCCATCAGGAAACCGGGAAGGCCCCTCTATGGCTACACCTTC. Its translation: CAIRKPGRPLYGYTF.

J is TRBJ2-5 and V is TRBV29-1; 14 nucleotides line up with TRBD2. Per the germline V gene, CDR1 is SQVTM and CDR2 is ANQGSEA. The V gene end was trimmed by 5 bases and the J gene end by 2 bases; junction bases not matched to a gene: 7. The CDR3 covers 16 residues. CDR3 protein: CSVWGLAGADQETQYF. The CDR3 DNA reads TGCAGCGTTTGGGGACTAGCGGGGGCTGATCAAGAGACCCAGTACTTC. The full variable domain, in which reference TRBV29-1 and TRBJ2-5 provide the parts outside the CDR3, is SAVISQKPSRDICQRGTSLTIQCQVDSQVTMMFWYRQQPGQSLTLIATANQGSEATYESGFVIDKFPISRPNLTFSTLTVSNMSPEDSSIYLCSVWGLAGADQETQYFGPGTRLLVL.

This clonotype was observed at least ten times. Mismatch with germline at one junction end may stem from a read error. This chain connects TRBV5-1 to TRBJ1-1; D not certain. The length of the CDR3 is 11 residues. The germline gives CDR1 SGHRS, CDR2 YFSETQ. The CDR3 nucleotides are TGTGCCAGCAGACGGGACACTGAAGCTTTCTTT. This encodes CASRRDTEAFF.

This chain joins TRBV7-2 and TRBJ2-7; D ambiguous. The CDR3 extends over 12 amino acids. The V end lost 6 bases, the J end lost 2 bases, and 8 bases lay between the germline ends. Germline V gives CDR1 SGHTA, CDR2 FQGNSA. This CDR3 is CASRLEPYEQYF. For the CDR3, the DNA is TGTGCCAGCAGATTGGAACCCTACGAGCAGTACTTC.

The rearrangement uses TRBV10-3 and TRBJ1-6, with 9 positions matching TRBD1. Losses at the gene ends were 6 bases for V and 5 bases for J; bases not matched to a gene: 5. Germline CDR1 is ENHRY and CDR2 is SYGVKD. CDR3 length equals 15 residues. The CDR3 bases are TGTGCCATCAGGGGGGGGACAGGGAATAATTCACCCCTCCACTTT. Protein: CAIRGGTGNNSPLHF.

This clonotype came up once. This chain connects TRBV2 to TRBJ1-1; D unclear. The CDR3 consists of 15 residues. The V gene's germline CDR1 is SNHLY and CDR2 FYNNEI. Trimming took off 6 bases at V and 3 bases at J, with 17 bases between the two ends. Here the CDR3 DNA reads TGTGCCAGCAGCCCTCCATTCTCCAGCGACACTGAAGCTTTCTTT. Translating gives CASSPPFSSDTEAFF.

CDR3 sequence (DNA): TGTGCCAGCAACGGGGGACAGAGCACTGAAGCTTTCTTT. This codes for CASNGGQSTEAFF. V gene TRBV6-1 combines with J gene TRBJ1-1; the match to TRBD1 covers 7 bases. The CDR3 runs 13 residues. CDR1 MNHNS and CDR2 SASEGT come from the germline V gene. Trimming removed 7 bases from V and 4 bases from J; junction bases left unmatched: 6.

V is TRBV20-1 and J is TRBJ1-1, with D perhaps matching TRBD1 (5 bases). Per the germline V gene, CDR1 is DFQATT and CDR2 is SNEGSKA (reference sequence). V lost 1 base and J 2 bases, leaving 11 bases between the germline ends. There are 14 residues in the CDR3. For the CDR3, the DNA is TGCAGTGCTAGAGGGGACGGCATTAACACTGAAGCTTTCTTT. Amino acid sequence: CSARGDGINTEAFF.

This clonotype has ten or more counts. The gene calls are TRBV4-1 and TRBJ1-1; the D is unclear. V dropped 0 bases and J dropped 8 bases, with 7 bases sitting between them. Per the germline V gene, CDR1 is MGHRA and CDR2 is YSYEKL. The CDR3 has 12 residues. CDR3 DNA sequence: TGCGCCAGCAGCCAAGAGGACCTAGAAGCTTTCTTT. Residues: CASSQEDLEAFF.

This clonotype was picked up a small number of times. The J gene is TRBJ2-5, the V gene TRBV6-1; no clear D gene. Trimming cost V 7 bases and J 1 base, with 10 bases left between them. CDR1 is MNHNS and CDR2 is SASEGT in the germline V gene. CDR3 length equals 13 residues. CDR3 nucleotide sequence: TGTGCCAGCAACCGGAAGGGCCAAGAGACCCAGTACTTC. It is translated as CASNRKGQETQYF.

This clonotype has more than one count but fewer than ten. The chain carries TRBV7-9 and TRBJ2-7, with a tentative D call TRBD1 (6 bases). The CDR3 contains 12 residues. In germline, CDR1 is SEHNR, CDR2 FQNEAQ (reference sequence). Trimming shortened V by 5 bases and J by 3 bases, and 8 bases separated the two germline ends. CDR3 loop: CASSGTFYEQYF. In DNA, the CDR3 is TGTGCCAGCAGCGGGACATTCTACGAGCAGTACTTC.

This clonotype was recorded once. The chain employs TRBV24-1 and TRBJ1-1, with a possible D match to TRBD1 (6 bases). CDR3 length equals 14 residues. V gave up 11 bases and J gave up 1 base, with 16 bases separating them. CDR1 and CDR2 from the germline V gene are KGHDR and SFDVKD. The CDR3 sequence is CASRPEGGNTEAFF. CDR3 nucleotide sequence: TGTGCCAGCAGACCTGAGGGGGGGAACACTGAAGCTTTCTTT.

Concerning this clonotype: Here the CDR3 omits its conserved ending phenylalanine or tryptophan, so a read error is the likely source. This rearrangement joins TRBV20-1 to TRBJ1-2; unclear D gene. The CDR3 has 14 residues. Trimming took 3 bases from V and 8 from J, leaving 19 bases between them. The germline V gene encodes CDR1 DFQATT and CDR2 SNEGSKA (reference sequence). CDR3 residues: CSAREIRAQDGYTL. For the CDR3, the DNA is TGCAGTGCTAGGGAAATTCGGGCCCAGGACGGCTACACCCTC.

This chain joins TRBV10-3 and TRBJ1-3; D may be TRBD2 (6 bases). The J call may be faulty, since TRBJ2-3 better matches the DNA end. This CDR3 contains 15 residues. The V gene's germline CDR1 is ENHRY and CDR2 SYGVKD. CDR3 coding DNA: TGTGCCATCAGTGAGTTCGCGGGACGCACAGATACGCAGTATTTT. Its protein product is CAISEFAGRTDTQYF.

In its sample, this clonotype was seen a few times. This chain connects TRBV19 to TRBJ1-5, with D tentatively TRBD1 (6 bases). CDR1 is LNHDA, CDR2 SQIVND, per germline (reference sequence). This CDR3 region has 17 residues. Trimming stripped 4 bases from V and 7 bases from J, with 23 bases between. The CDR3, as DNA: TGTGCCAGTAGTAAAAGTCCGGCAAACAGGGTCGAACAGCCCCAGCATTTT. It is translated as CASSKSPANRVEQPQHF.

This clonotype was observed many times. Mismatch with germline at one junction end may stem from a read error. The chain uses TRBV7-9 and TRBJ1-5, with 10 nucleotides matching TRBD1. Germline V lookup: CDR1 SEHNR, CDR2 FQNEAQ (reference sequence). The CDR3 runs 16 residues. The CDR3 DNA reads TGCGCCAGCAGCTTGGGGACAGGGGCAGGCAATCAGCCCCAGCATTTT. Its translation: CASSLGTGAGNQPQHF.

In its sample, this clonotype was seen a few times. The J gene is TRBJ1-2, the V gene TRBV3-1; tentative D call: TRBD1 (5 bases). CDR3 length: 14 amino acids. Germline V gene lookup returns CDR1 LGHDT and CDR2 YNNKEL (reference sequence). Trimming took off 1 base at V and 8 bases at J, with 14 bases between the two ends. CDR3 coding DNA: TGTGCCAGCAGCCAAGTTGAGGGGTCACGCGGCTACACCTTC. As protein: CASSQVEGSRGYTF.

This clonotype appeared many times. This rearrangement joins TRBV12-3 or TRBV12-4 to TRBJ2-6; D gene uncertain. CDR3 length equals 15 residues. With 5 bases removed from V and 0 bases from J, the gap between germline ends came to 8 bases. This chain's CDR3 is CASSHDGSGANVLTF. DNA for the CDR3: TGTGCCAGCAGTCACGACGGCTCTGGGGCCAACGTCCTGACTTTC.

This clonotype was recorded many times. This chain links TRBV19 with TRBJ2-6; D unresolved. Trimming took off 3 bases at V and 5 bases at J, with 5 bases between the two ends. The CDR3 length is 13 residues. Germline CDR1 reads LNHDA; CDR2 reads SQIVND (reference sequence). The DNA for the CDR3 is TGTGCCAGTAGTATTACATGGGCCAACGTCCTGACTTTC. Protein product: CASSITWANVLTF. The variable domain in full, with the rest retrieved from reference TRBV19 and TRBJ2-6, is DGGITQSPKYLFRKEGQNVTLSCEQNLNHDAMYWYRQDPGQGLRLIYYSQIVNDFQKGDIAEGYSVSREKKESFPLTVTSAQKNPTAFYLCASSITWANVLTFGAGSRLTVL.

There are many counts of this clonotype. The chain combines TRBV19 with TRBJ1-4, with a possible D match to TRBD1 (5 bases). Germline V gives CDR1 LNHDA, CDR2 SQIVND (reference sequence). With 6 bases removed from V and 2 bases from J, the gap between germline ends came to 13 bases. CDR3 length: 15 amino acids. The CDR3 sequence: CASSPGQGTNEKLFF. CDR3 in DNA: TGTGCCAGTAGCCCAGGTCAGGGCACTAATGAAAAACTGTTTTTT.

J is TRBJ2-5 and V is TRBV20-1; a weak D match, TRBD1 (6 bases). Trimming cost V 6 bases and J 2 bases, with 10 bases left between them. Per the germline V gene, CDR1 is DFQATT and CDR2 is SNEGSKA (reference sequence). The CDR3 spans 12 residues. This chain's CDR3 is CSAMGQQETQYF. The CDR3 DNA follows: TGCAGTGCCATGGGACAACAAGAGACCCAGTACTTC.

The V call is TRBV5-1, the J call TRBJ1-1; maybe TRBD1 (6 bases). CDR1 and CDR2 (germline): SGHRS, YFSETQ. The CDR3 sequence is 15 residues long. V lost 3 bases, J lost 6 bases, and 18 bases lay in between. CDR3 loop: CASSSTTGNFAEAFF. The DNA of the CDR3 is TGCGCCAGCAGCTCAACTACAGGGAATTTCGCTGAAGCTTTCTTT. The full variable domain, completed using reference TRBV5-1 and TRBJ1-1, is KAGVTQTPRYLIKTRGQQVTLSCSPISGHRSVSWYQQTPGQGLQFLFEYFSETQRNKGNFPGRFSGRQFSNSRSEMNVSTLELGDSALYLCASSSTTGNFAEAFFGQGTRLTVV.

V is TRBV2 and J is TRBJ1-6; 8 nucleotides line up with TRBD1. This CDR3 is 15 amino acids long. V was clipped by 4 bases and J by 5 bases; unmatched bases: 4. Germline V gene lookup returns CDR1 SNHLY and CDR2 FYNNEI. CDR3 in amino acids: CASSGTGYHNSPLHF. CDR3 nucleotide sequence: TGTGCCAGCAGTGGGACAGGGTATCATAATTCACCCCTCCACTTT.